Listed below are T cell receptor beta chains from one sample, sequenced in a study of glioma-infiltrating T cells after dendritic cell vaccination. Sequenced by immunoSEQ multiplex PCR; TCRdb stores in-frame clones only, minus some. The sample has around 100,000 clones, around 81% seen once; the top ten hold approximately 12%. Specimen: blood, collected before dendritic cell vaccination. The source is a human donor with glioblastoma. CDR3s include the opening cysteine and the closing phenylalanine or tryptophan. D genes are given only for firm matches. Clone size, where shown, is once, few, many, or a class for clones that have expanded.

TRBD1	.	TRBV10-2	TRBJ1-2	TGCGCCAGCAGGGATGGGACAGGGTATGGCTACACCTTC	CASRDGTGYGYTF
.	.	TRBV6-5	TRBJ1-4	TGTGCCAGCAGTTACGGGGGAGGGGTTAATGAAAAACTGTTTTTT	CASSYGGGVNEKLFF
.	.	TRBV4-3	TRBJ1-1	TGCGCCAGCAGCCGTGACCCCGGACAGACCACTGAAGCTTTCTTT	CASSRDPGQTTEAFF
.	many	TRBV7-2	TRBJ1-6	TGTGCCAGCAGCGTAGGGAGCTCCTATAATTCACCCCTCCACTTT	CASSVGSSYNSPLHF
TRBD1	.	TRBV19	TRBJ1-2	TGTGCCAGTAGTAAAAGGACAGGGGCTAACTATGGCTACACCTTC	CASSKRTGANYGYTF
TRBD1	.	TRBV5-5	TRBJ1-1	TGTGCCAGCAGCGTGCCGACAGGGATCGGCACTGAAGCTTTCTTT	CASSVPTGIGTEAFF
.	.	TRBV5-6	TRBJ2-7	TGTGCCAGCAGCGCCAGAGATGCGTGGGGCGAGCAGTACTTC	CASSARDAWGEQYF
.	.	TRBV27	TRBJ1-5	TGTGCCAGCAGTTGGGGGCCAGGGGGCAATCAGCCCCAGCATTTT	CASSWGPGGNQPQHF
TRBD1	.	TRBV19	TRBJ1-6	TGTGCCAGTACTACAACAGGGGCGGATTCACCCCTCCACTTT	CASTTTGADSPLHF
TRBD1	.	TRBV13	TRBJ2-4	TGTGCCAGCAGCCGCTACCGGGACAGGGGCGCTATTGGCAAAAACATTCAGTACTTC	CASSRYRDRGAIGKNIQYF
TRBD1	.	TRBV19	TRBJ2-1	TGTGCCAGTAGGGGACAGGGGAGAAATGAGCAGTTCTTC	CASRGQGRNEQFF
TRBD1	.	TRBV27	TRBJ1-3	TGTGCCAGCAGTGGGACAGGGCCTTCTGGAAACACCATATATTTT	CASSGTGPSGNTIYF
TRBD1	once	TRBV9	TRBJ1-6	TGTGCCAGCGGACAGGGGGGTTCACCCCTCCACTTT	CASGQGGSPLHF
TRBD1	.	TRBV12-5	TRBJ1-5	TGTGCTAGTGGACAAGACAGGGCCTATGACAATCAGCCCCAGCATTTT	CASGQDRAYDNQPQHF
.	.	TRBV27	TRBJ2-7	TGTGCCAGCAACCCCGGGGTGTGGAGCTCCTACGAGCAGTACTTC	CASNPGVWSSYEQYF
.	.	TRBV10-1	TRBJ2-1	TGCGCCAGCAGTGACGGTAACAATGAGCAGTTCTTC	CASSDGNNEQFF
TRBD1	.	TRBV7-8	TRBJ1-4	TGTGCCAGCAGCTTAAGCGGACAGGGGGTGTACGAAAAACTGTTTTTT	CASSLSGQGVYEKLFF